The rows below give T cell receptor beta chains drawn from one sample of a study of regulatory T cells in long-lasting Graves disease. TCRdb used MiXCR to reprocess the multiplex PCR reads, holding one entry per CDR3 protein. Here the sample spans about 540,000 distinct CDR3 sequences, about 14% being singletons. The same sample was also studied in work on T cells in Graves' hyperthyroidism and ophthalmopathy.

Sequencing was performed on peripheral blood mononuclear cells (PBMCs), taken at new diagnosis, from a patient treated with antithyroid drugs. All receptors come from a man between 25 and 39 years old with Graves disease. Both conserved end residues are trimmed from each CDR3. Each record gives: V gene, CDR3 protein.

>TRBV12-3/TRBV12-4
ASTVTGYGGEQY
>TRBV2
ASSQWNQPQH
>TRBV6-2/TRBV6-3
ASSTGQGLGTGELF
>TRBV20-1
SANQLAGGRVSEQF
>TRBV25-1
ASSNLVTNEKLF
>TRBV4-1
ASSQVRQRGYT
>TRBV11-3
ASSLGGTHSYEQY
>TRBV2
ASSDPGEQY
>TRBV6-9
ASSSGQGVYEQY
>TRBV6-5
ASSSTGGADGYT
>TRBV27
ASSLLGVSGDTQY
>TRBV27
ASSLRGAVVNEKLF
>TRBV12-3/TRBV12-4
ASSLGISNQPQH
>TRBV7-9
ASSLPGLAGGVGELF
>TRBV13
ASSSGRGSEQY
>TRBV6-1
ASSSHEETQY
>TRBV20-1
SARKGSAGKDEQY
>TRBV19
ASATGDGYT
>TRBV6-1
ASRGRWDGGDIQY
>TRBV2
ACQDEKLF
>TRBV6-2/TRBV6-3
ASSYQKGFTEAF
>TRBV7-9
ASRPDRSYEQY
>TRBV12-3/TRBV12-4
ASSPHPPSGELF
>TRBV20-1
SARVSGTYEQY
>TRBV19
ASTAPGRGQF
>TRBV6-1
ASIRTGINQPQH
>TRBV20-1
SVKTGRDQPQH
>TRBV4-1
ASSQPLAQDRYEQY
>TRBV11-2
ASSLSQLAGDMETQY
>TRBV7-6
AIRKTGSTDTQY
>TRBV7-3
ASSLGPRGLFTQY
>TRBV30
AWSVRVIAYGYT
>TRBV2
ASSADLGRGEQY
>TRBV5-1
ASSLDDASNYGYT